This T cell receptor beta chain was retrieved from a study of T cells in Graves' hyperthyroidism and ophthalmopathy. Fresh peripheral blood, 7.5 to 10 ml, was the source of the PBMCs. This CDR3 has 15 amino acids. The V end was cut by 7 bases, the J end by 4 bases, with 16 bases between. Study conclusions and caveats: With a median lead of around 6.7 months before onset, the model predicted ophthalmopathy.

RNA transcripts yielded amplified TCR beta CDR3 regions. Primed by the HTBI set, a first-round RT-PCR was run on the TCR CDR3. TCRdb independently ran MiXCR on the multiplex PCR reads; one entry per CDR3 protein. The sample lists 220,000 or so distinct CDR3 sequences, roughly 15% seen once, with around 30% in the top ten. This clonotype was seen ten or more times. What it binds is unknown. This TCR came from a woman aged 18-35 years with Graves' ophthalmopathy. The sequencing sample was made of blood. The genes are TRBV12-3 or TRBV12-4 and TRBJ1-4, with TRBD1 as a possible D gene (6 bases). CDR3 residues: CASTETGKINEKLFF. The DNA for the CDR3 is TGTGCCAGCACCGAAACAGGGAAAATTAATGAAAAACTGTTTTTT.